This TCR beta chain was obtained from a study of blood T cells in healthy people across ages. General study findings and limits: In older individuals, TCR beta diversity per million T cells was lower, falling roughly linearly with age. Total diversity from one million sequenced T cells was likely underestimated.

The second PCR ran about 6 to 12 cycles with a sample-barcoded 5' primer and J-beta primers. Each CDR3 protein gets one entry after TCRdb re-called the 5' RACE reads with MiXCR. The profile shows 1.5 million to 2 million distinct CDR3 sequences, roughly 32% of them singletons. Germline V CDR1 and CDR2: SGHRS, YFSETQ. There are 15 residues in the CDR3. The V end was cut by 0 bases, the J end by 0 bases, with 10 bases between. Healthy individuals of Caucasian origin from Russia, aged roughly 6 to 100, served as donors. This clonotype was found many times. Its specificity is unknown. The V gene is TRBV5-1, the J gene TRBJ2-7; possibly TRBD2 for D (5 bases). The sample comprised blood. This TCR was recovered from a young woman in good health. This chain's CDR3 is CASSLDRGVSYEQYF. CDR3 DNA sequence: TGCGCCAGCAGCTTGGATCGGGGAGTCTCCTACGAGCAGTACTTC.